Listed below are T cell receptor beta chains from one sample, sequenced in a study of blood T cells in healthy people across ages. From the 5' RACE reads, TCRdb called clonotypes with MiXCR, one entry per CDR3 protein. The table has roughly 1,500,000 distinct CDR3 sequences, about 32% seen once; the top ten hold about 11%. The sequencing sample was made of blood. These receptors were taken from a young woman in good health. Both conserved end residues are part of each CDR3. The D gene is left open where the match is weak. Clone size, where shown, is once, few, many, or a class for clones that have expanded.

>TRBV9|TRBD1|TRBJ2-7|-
CASSTPSGTGFYEQYF
TGTGCCAGCAGCACTCCATCCGGGACAGGGTTCTACGAGCAGTACTTC
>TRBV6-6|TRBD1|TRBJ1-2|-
CASRQPGQSVHGYTF
TGTGCCAGCAGACAACCGGGACAGAGTGTCCATGGCTACACCTTC
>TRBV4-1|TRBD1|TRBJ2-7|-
CASSRPGQGHEQYF
TGCGCCAGCAGCCGACCGGGACAGGGACACGAGCAGTACTTC
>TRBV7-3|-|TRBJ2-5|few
CASSPTFEETQYF
TGTGCCAGCAGCCCCACCTTTGAAGAGACCCAGTACTTC
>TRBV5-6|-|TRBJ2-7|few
CASSLQGRAYGQYF
TGTGCCAGCAGCTTGCAGGGCCGGGCCTACGGGCAGTACTTC
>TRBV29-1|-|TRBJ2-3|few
CSVEVLHSTDTQYF
TGCAGCGTTGAAGTTTTGCATAGCACAGATACGCAGTATTTT
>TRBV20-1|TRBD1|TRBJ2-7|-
CSAGAGTGDYEQYF
TGCAGTGCTGGGGCGGGGACAGGCGATTACGAGCAGTACTTC
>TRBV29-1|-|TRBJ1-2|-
CSVEAIYRGGYTF
TGCAGCGTTGAAGCCATCTACAGAGGGGGCTACACCTTC
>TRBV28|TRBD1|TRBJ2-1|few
CASRLGQGGEFF
TGTGCCAGCAGATTAGGACAGGGGGGGGAGTTCTTC
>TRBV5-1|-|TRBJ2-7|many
CASSFRGGDEQYF
TGCGCCAGCAGCTTTAGGGGGGGGGACGAGCAGTACTTC
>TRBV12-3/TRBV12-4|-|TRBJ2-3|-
CASRGRGGGPPDTQYF
TGTGCCAGCAGGGGGAGGGGTGGGGGCCCCCCAGATACGCAGTATTTT
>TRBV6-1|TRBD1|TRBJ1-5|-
CASSDPGQYNQPQHF
TGTGCCAGCAGTGACCCGGGACAGTACAATCAGCCCCAGCATTTT
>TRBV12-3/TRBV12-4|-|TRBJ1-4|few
CASRATRANEKLFF
TGTGCCAGCCGCGCGACCCGAGCAAATGAAAAACTGTTTTTT
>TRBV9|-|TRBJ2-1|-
CASSVADRLFF
TGTGCCAGCAGCGTAGCTGACAGACTGTTCTTC
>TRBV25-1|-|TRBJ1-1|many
CASSLGGGDTEAFF
TGTGCCAGCTCCCTTGGGGGGGGTGACACTGAAGCTTTCTTT
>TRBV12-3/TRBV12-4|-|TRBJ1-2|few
CASSQDIGYTF
TGTGCCAGCAGCCAGGACATAGGCTACACCTTC
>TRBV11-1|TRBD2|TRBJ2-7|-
CAGSLAGRNYEQYF
TGTGCCGGCAGCTTAGCGGGCAGAAACTACGAGCAGTACTTC
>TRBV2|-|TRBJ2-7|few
CASSLLASNEQYF
TGTGCCAGCAGTCTACTAGCTTCTAACGAGCAGTACTTC
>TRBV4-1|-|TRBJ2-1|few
CASSQGPLDNEQFF
TGCGCCAGCAGCCAAGGTCCCCTGGACAATGAGCAGTTCTTC
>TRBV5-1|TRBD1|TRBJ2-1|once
CTSSSGTGTWGEQFF
TGCACCAGCAGCTCCGGGACAGGGACCTGGGGTGAGCAGTTCTTC
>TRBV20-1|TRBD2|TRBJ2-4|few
CSATGTSGRGRAKNIQYF
TGCAGTGCGACTGGGACTAGCGGGAGGGGGAGAGCCAAAAACATTCAGTACTTC
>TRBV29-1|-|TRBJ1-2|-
CSVNGGGLDGYTF
TGCAGCGTCAATGGCGGGGGGCTCGATGGCTACACCTTC
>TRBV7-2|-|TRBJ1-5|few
CASRLRTDSNQPQHF
TGTGCCAGCAGACTCCGGACAGATAGCAATCAGCCCCAGCATTTT
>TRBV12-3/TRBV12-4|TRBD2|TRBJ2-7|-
CASLRGGASVYNEQYF
TGTGCCAGTCTCCGCGGGGGGGCATCAGTCTACAATGAGCAGTACTTC
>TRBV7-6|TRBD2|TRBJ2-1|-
CASSLVLAGSDEQFF
TGTGCCAGCAGCTTAGTGCTAGCGGGAAGTGATGAGCAGTTCTTC
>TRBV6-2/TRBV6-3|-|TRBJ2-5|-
CASSPAFLGAQYF
TGTGCCAGCAGCCCGGCCTTTTTGGGGGCCCAGTACTTC
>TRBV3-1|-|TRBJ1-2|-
CASSGFSGSSNYGYTF
TGTGCCAGCAGCGGTTTCTCAGGGAGCTCTAACTATGGCTACACCTTC
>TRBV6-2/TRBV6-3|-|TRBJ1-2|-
CASMGSSWGYTF
TGTGCCAGCATGGGCAGCTCCTGGGGCTACACCTTC
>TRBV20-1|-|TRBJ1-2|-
CSARGARDYYGYTF
TGCAGTGCTAGAGGGGCCCGAGACTACTATGGCTACACCTTC
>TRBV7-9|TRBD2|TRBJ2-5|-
CASSLGTKTSGEEETQYF
TGTGCCAGCAGCTTAGGAACTAAGACTAGCGGGGAGGAAGAGACCCAGTACTTC
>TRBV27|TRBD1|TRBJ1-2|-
CASTPLRTGRRENYGYTF
TGTGCCAGCACTCCGCTCCGGACAGGGAGGAGGGAGAACTATGGCTACACCTTC
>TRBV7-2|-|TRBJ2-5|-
CASSVNKGETQYF
TGTGCCAGCAGCGTAAATAAGGGCGAGACCCAGTACTTC
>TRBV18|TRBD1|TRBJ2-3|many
CASSPRGQGTDTQYF
TGTGCCAGCTCACCCCGCGGACAGGGAACAGATACGCAGTATTTT
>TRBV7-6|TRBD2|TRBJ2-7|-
CASSLGPSGGNSYEQYF
TGTGCCAGCAGCTTAGGTCCTAGCGGGGGGAATTCCTACGAGCAGTACTTC
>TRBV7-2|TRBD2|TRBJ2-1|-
CASNPNLGLAGYNEQFF
TGTGCCAGCAACCCGAACCTCGGCCTAGCGGGCTACAATGAGCAGTTCTTC
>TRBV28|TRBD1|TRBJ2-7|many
CASSSDRAAYF
TGTGCCAGCAGTTCCGACAGGGCGGCGTACTTC
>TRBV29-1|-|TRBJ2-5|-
CSVRAQGETQYF
TGCAGCGTTCGGGCGCAGGGAGAGACCCAGTACTTC
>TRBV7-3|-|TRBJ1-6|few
CASSLSGFGTSPLHF
TGTGCCAGCAGCTTATCAGGGTTTGGCACCTCACCCCTCCACTTT
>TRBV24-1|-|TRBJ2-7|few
CATSSAESFKQYF
TGTGCCACCAGTTCGGCCGAGTCATTCAAGCAGTACTTC
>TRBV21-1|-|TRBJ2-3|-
CASSKVEGTDTQYF
TGTGCCAGCAGCAAAGTCGAAGGGACAGATACGCAGTATTTT
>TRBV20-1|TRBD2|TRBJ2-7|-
CSARIGGRLGYEQYF
TGCAGTGCTAGAATTGGCGGGAGGCTGGGATACGAGCAGTACTTC
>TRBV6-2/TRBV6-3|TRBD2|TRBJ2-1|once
CASSYSSMSSGGCNEQFF
TGTGCCAGCAGTTACTCGAGCATGAGTAGCGGGGGGTGCAATGAGCAGTTCTTC
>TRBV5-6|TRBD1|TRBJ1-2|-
CAGSGDREYGYTF
TGTGCCGGCAGCGGGGACAGGGAGTATGGCTACACCTTC
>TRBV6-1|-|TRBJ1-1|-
CASSNTVEAFF
TGTGCCAGCAGCAATACAGTGGAAGCTTTCTTT
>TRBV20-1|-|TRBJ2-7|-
CSARAHSDYEQYF
TGCAGTGCTAGAGCGCACTCAGACTACGAGCAGTACTTC
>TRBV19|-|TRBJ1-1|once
CASDQHTEAFF
TGTGCCAGTGATCAGCACACTGAAGCTTTCTTT
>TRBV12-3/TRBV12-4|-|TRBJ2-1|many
CASSLGGLNEQFF
TGTGCCAGCAGCCTCGGGGGTCTCAATGAGCAGTTCTTC
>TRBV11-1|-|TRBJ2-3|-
CASSLELPALDTQYF
TGTGCCAGCAGCTTAGAGTTACCGGCACTCGATACGCAGTATTTT
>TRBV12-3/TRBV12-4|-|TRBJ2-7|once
CAGSFLVGDYEQYF
TGTGCCGGCAGTTTCTTGGTTGGCGACTACGAGCAGTACTTC
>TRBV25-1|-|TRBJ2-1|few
CASGPRRGAEGAYNEQFF
TGTGCCAGCGGACCCAGACGGGGGGCGGAGGGGGCTTACAATGAGCAGTTCTTC
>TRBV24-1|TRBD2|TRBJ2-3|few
CATSDPGGDTQYF
TGTGCCACCAGTGACCCGGGAGGAGATACGCAGTATTTT
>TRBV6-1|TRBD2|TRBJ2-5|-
CASSLNPGLAGGVQETQYF
TGTGCCAGCAGTCTAAACCCGGGACTAGCGGGGGGGGTGCAAGAGACCCAGTACTTC
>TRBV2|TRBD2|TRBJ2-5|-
CASRGGGPGEQYF
TGTGCCAGCCGGGGCGGGGGGCCCGGAGAGCAGTACTTC
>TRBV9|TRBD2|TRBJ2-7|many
CASSVGPASGSYEQYF
TGTGCCAGCAGCGTAGGCCCCGCTAGCGGGTCCTACGAGCAGTACTTC
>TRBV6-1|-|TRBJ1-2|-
CASSHRGATANYGYTF
TGTGCCAGCAGCCACCGGGGAGCTACAGCTAACTATGGCTACACCTTC
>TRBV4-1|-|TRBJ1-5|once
CASSQDTDYSNQPQHF
TGCGCCAGCAGCCAAGATACAGATTATAGCAATCAGCCCCAGCATTTT
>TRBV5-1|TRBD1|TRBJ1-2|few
CASRPRTGGYGYTF
TGCGCCAGCAGACCCAGGACAGGCGGCTATGGCTACACCTTC